Following are 22 T cell receptor beta chains from one sample sequenced in a study of blood T cells in healthy people across ages. Primed by a sample-barcoded 5' primer and a J-beta primer mix, a second PCR proceeded for 7 to 11 cycles. TCRdb analysed the 5' RACE reads with MiXCR anew, one entry per CDR3 protein. The sample has about 680,000 distinct CDR3 sequences; around 48% are singletons. Sequenced input: blood. These receptors all come from a woman aged 55-75 years in good health.

This clonotype was observed a few times. V and J are TRBV15 and TRBJ2-1; no clear D. Germline V gives CDR1 LNHNV, CDR2 YYDKDF (reference sequence). The CDR3 loop spans 13 amino acids. V was pared by 2 bases and J by 8 bases, with 10 bases between. The CDR3 loop is CATSRPNRYEQFF. DNA for the CDR3: TGTGCCACCAGCAGACCGAACCGGTATGAGCAGTTCTTC.

J is TRBJ2-5 and V is TRBV12-3 or TRBV12-4; D might be TRBD1 (6 bases). This CDR3 region has 14 residues. V shed 6 bases and J shed 5 bases, with 16 bases lying between them. The CDR3 is CASRRDTRMETQYF. As DNA, the CDR3 is TGTGCCAGCAGACGGGACACTCGAATGGAGACCCAGTACTTC.

For this clonotype: This clone may be a read error of a much larger clone one base away. The J gene is TRBJ2-6, the V gene TRBV7-2, with D perhaps matching TRBD1 (7 bases). There are 16 residues in the CDR3. The germline V gene encodes CDR1 SGHTA and CDR2 FQGNSA. CDR3 in DNA: TGTGCCAGCAGCAAATCGACAGGGACTGGGGCCAACGTCCTGAATTTC. This gives the protein CASSKSTGTGANVLNF.

The chain employs TRBV7-9 and TRBJ2-7, with D possibly TRBD2 on 6 matching bases. Trimming pared 5 bases from V and 7 bases from J, leaving 18 bases between. Germline values: CDR1 SEHNR, CDR2 FQNEAQ (reference sequence). The CDR3 is 14 residues long. CDR3 region: CASSALGGNNEQYF. CDR3 DNA sequence: TGTGCCAGCAGCGCTCTGGGGGGAAACAATGAGCAGTACTTC.

This clonotype was seen more than once but under ten times. This rearrangement joins TRBV29-1 to TRBJ2-5; D is unresolved. The CDR3 covers 13 residues. V was cut by 4 bases and J by 2 bases, with 11 bases left in between. Per germline, CDR1 SQVTM and CDR2 ANQGSEA. The CDR3 loop reads CSVAPTPQETQYF. In DNA, the CDR3 is TGCAGCGTTGCCCCGACACCTCAAGAGACCCAGTACTTC.

The rearrangement joins TRBV7-2 to TRBJ2-3; unclear D gene. V was shortened by 1 base and J by 0 bases, with 11 bases between the two germline ends. CDR3 length: 16 residues. The V gene's germline CDR1 is SGHTA and CDR2 FQGNSA. The DNA for the CDR3 is TGTGCCAGCAGCTTAGGGGGTCAGCTTAGCACAGATACGCAGTATTTT. Translated: CASSLGGQLSTDTQYF.

Many counts were recorded for this clonotype. DNA for the CDR3: TGCAGCGCAGGACTAGCGGGAGTTCGTGGCATTCAGTACTTC. This codes for CSAGLAGVRGIQYF. The V and J genes are TRBV29-1 and TRBJ2-4; TRBD2 matches at 13 bases. CDR3 size: 14 residues. Germline CDR1 SQVTM, CDR2 ANQGSEA. With V trimmed by 7 bases and J by 9 bases, 9 bases remained unmatched.

Concerning this clonotype itself: A junction end diverges from the germline sequence, so it may reflect a read error. The V call is TRBV29-1, the J call TRBJ2-3, with D maybe TRBD2 (5 bases). The CDR3 contains 14 residues. Germline V gene sequence: CDR1 SQVTM, CDR2 ANQGSEA. In DNA, the CDR3 is TGCGGCGTGTCCACTAGATTGGCCACAGATACGCAGTATTTT. It specifies CGVSTRLATDTQYF.

The rearrangement joins TRBV2 to TRBJ1-1; unclear D gene. Germline CDR1 SNHLY, CDR2 FYNNEI. The CDR3 is 11 residues long. The CDR3 region is CASGEGTEAFF. The CDR3 nucleotides read TGTGCTTCAGGAGAGGGCACTGAAGCTTTCTTT.

The V gene is TRBV20-1, the J gene TRBJ1-2; 8 bases agree with TRBD1. The J segment lost 2 bases and the V segment lost 3 bases, leaving 5 bases of the junction unmatched. Germline loops: CDR1 DFQATT, CDR2 SNEGSKA (reference sequence). The CDR3 sequence is 14 residues long. CDR3 nucleotides: TGCAGTGCTAGTGTCCAGGGGGCGAACTATGGCTACACCTTC. Protein: CSASVQGANYGYTF.

This chain connects TRBV27 to TRBJ2-3, with D uncertain. This CDR3 is 13 amino acids long. Germline CDR1 MNHEY, CDR2 SMNVEV (reference sequence). V lost 6 bases and J 1 base, leaving 8 bases between the germline ends. The DNA of the CDR3 is TGTGCCAGCAGGTCTCCCCGCACAGATACGCAGTATTTT. Protein product: CASRSPRTDTQYF.

The chain carries TRBV7-3 and TRBJ2-1; D possibly corresponds to TRBD2 (6 bases). The CDR3 is made up of 15 amino acids. Germline V lookup: CDR1 SGHTA, CDR2 FQGTGA. V was cut by 2 bases and J by 8 bases, with 16 bases left in between. The CDR3 sequence is CASSLGRLVGDEQFF. CDR3 nucleotides: TGTGCCAGCAGCTTAGGGAGGTTGGTTGGAGATGAGCAGTTCTTC.

There are a few counts of this clonotype. This chain uses TRBV7-3 with TRBJ2-3, with 11 nucleotides matching TRBD2. CDR1 SGHTA and CDR2 FQGTGA come from the germline V gene. CDR3 size: 14 residues. V gave up 8 bases and J gave up 6 bases; unmatched junction bases: 7. The CDR3 reads CASGTSGRRDTQYF. The CDR3 DNA sequence: TGTGCCAGCGGCACTAGCGGGAGAAGGGATACGCAGTATTTT.

The rearrangement links TRBV20-1 to TRBJ2-7; TRBD2 matches at 8 bases. CDR3 length equals 16 residues. In germline, CDR1 is DFQATT, CDR2 SNEGSKA (reference sequence). Losses at the gene ends were 0 bases for V and 4 bases for J; bases not matched to a gene: 11. CDR3 sequence reads: CSAREGGSGKSYEQYF. CDR3 bases: TGCAGTGCTAGAGAAGGCGGTAGCGGGAAGTCTTACGAGCAGTACTTC.

The chain carries TRBV28 and TRBJ2-5; a weak D match, TRBD2 (6 bases). This CDR3 has 14 residues. Germline V CDR1 and CDR2: MDHEN, SYDVKM. V dropped 4 bases and J dropped 6 bases, with 15 bases sitting between them. CDR3: CASSSQKGGKTQYF. The DNA of the CDR3 is TGTGCCAGCAGTTCCCAGAAGGGAGGAAAGACCCAGTACTTC.

Regarding this clonotype: The missing conserved phenylalanine or tryptophan at the end of this CDR3 makes a read error likely. This sequence joins TRBV6-6 and TRBJ2-7; possible D gene TRBD2, 5 bases. This CDR3 is 13 amino acids long. Between the trimmed V and J ends, which lost 7 bases and 0 bases, there was a span of 10 bases. The germline V gene has CDR1 MNHNY and CDR2 SVGAGI (reference sequence). Written as DNA, the CDR3 is TGTGCCAGCATTAGCGATGGCTCCTACGAGCAGTACATC. It codes for CASISDGSYEQYI.

This clonotype turned up a few times. V is TRBV29-1 and J is TRBJ2-7; 11 nucleotides match TRBD2. This CDR3 contains 13 residues. Per the germline V gene, CDR1 is SQVTM and CDR2 is ANQGSEA. The CDR3 DNA reads TGCAGTGTAACTAGCGGGAGTTCCTACGAGCAGTACTTC. It translates to CSVTSGSSYEQYF.

This sequence joins TRBV10-2 and TRBJ2-7, with D perhaps TRBD2 (6 bases). The CDR3 runs 15 residues. Germline loops: CDR1 WSHSY, CDR2 SAAADI. Trimming took off 0 bases at V and 3 bases at J, with 12 bases between the two ends. DNA of the CDR3: TGCGCCAGCAGTGAGTCAGTTAGCGGTAACTACGAGCAGTACTTC. The encoded protein is CASSESVSGNYEQYF.

This clonotype came up a few times. The rearrangement links TRBV4-3 to TRBJ2-1; 7 nucleotides align to TRBD2. V shed 3 bases, J shed 3 bases, and the junction held 5 bases outside the gene matches. CDR1 is LGHNA, CDR2 YSLEER, per germline. The CDR3 has 15 amino acids. This chain's CDR3 is CASSHEREGYNEQFF. CDR3 nucleotide sequence: TGCGCCAGCAGCCATGAGCGGGAAGGCTACAATGAGCAGTTCTTC.

J is TRBJ2-7 and V is TRBV12-3 or TRBV12-4; 10 nucleotides line up with TRBD2. V lost 3 bases to trimming and J lost 1 base; unmatched junction nucleotides: 3. The CDR3 is made up of 15 amino acids. DNA for the CDR3: TGTGCCAGCAGTTTCAGCGGGGGGGGGTCCTACGAGCAGTACTTC. It yields the protein CASSFSGGGSYEQYF.

The J gene is TRBJ2-4, the V gene TRBV3-1; D might be TRBD1 (6 bases). V dropped 4 bases and J dropped 9 bases, with 16 bases sitting between them. The germline CDR1 and CDR2 sequences are LGHDT and YNNKEL (reference sequence). The CDR3 covers 14 residues. Here the CDR3 DNA reads TGTGCCAGCAGCCCGCTGATGGAAGGGGGCATTCAGTACTTC. Residues: CASSPLMEGGIQYF.

This sequence joins TRBV30 and TRBJ1-2, with D possibly being TRBD1 (5 bases). In germline, CDR1 is GTSNPN, CDR2 SVGIG (reference sequence). The CDR3 loop spans 12 amino acids. V was clipped by 4 bases and J by 2 bases, with 8 bases between them. The CDR3 nucleotides read TGTGCCTGGATGCGGGGGAACTATGGCTACACCTTC. The encoded protein is CAWMRGNYGYTF.